Listed here are 4 T cell receptor beta chains from one sample, sequenced in a study of cytomegalovirus exposure and HLA in healthy donors. Researchers ran the PCR with 60 Vbeta and 13 Jbeta primers. Produced via immunoSEQ multiplex PCR; TCRdb's table is partial and in-frame only. The sample consists of fewer than 85,000 clones, around 83% of them appearing once. The sequenced sample was PBMCs. The receptors shown here come from a man between 65 and 85 years old in good health and CMV-seropositive.

This clone was detected only a few times. V usage is TRBV6-5 and J usage is TRBJ2-7, with 8 nucleotides matching TRBD1. Germline V gene lookup returns CDR1 MNHEY and CDR2 SVGAGI. Trimming removed 6 bases from V and 0 bases from J; junction bases left unmatched: 7. The length of the CDR3 is 15 residues. This CDR3 is CASRPGTGPSYEQYF. The DNA of the CDR3 is TGTGCCAGCAGGCCCGGGACAGGACCCTCCTACGAGCAGTACTTC.

CDR3 coding DNA: TGTGCCAGCTCACCACTACAGGAGAGTAACTATGGCTACACCTTC. Translation gives CASSPLQESNYGYTF. The chain uses TRBV18 and TRBJ1-2, with D tentatively TRBD1 (5 bases). V dropped 1 base and J dropped 1 base, with 10 bases sitting between them. Germline lookup yields CDR1 KGHSH and CDR2 LQKENI. This CDR3 comprises 15 residues.

J is TRBJ2-1 and V is TRBV7-2; D is undetermined. The CDR3 consists of 15 residues. Germline CDR1 SGHTA, CDR2 FQGNSA. V lost 1 base, J lost 0 bases, and 7 bases lay in between. DNA for the CDR3: TGTGCCAGCAGCTTAGACAGTAGCTCCTACAATGAGCAGTTCTTC. This sequence encodes CASSLDSSSYNEQFF. Full variable domain (outside the CDR3, taken from reference TRBV7-2 and TRBJ2-1): GAGVSQSPSNKVTEKGKDVELRCDPISGHTALYWYRQSLGQGLEFLIYFQGNSAPDKSGLPSDRFSAERTGGSVSTLTIQRTQQEDSAVYLCASSLDSSSYNEQFFGPGTRLTVL.

This chain links TRBV28 with TRBJ1-5, with D uncertain. Trimming left V 3 bases short and J 0 bases short, with 15 bases between. The CDR3 covers 17 residues. Looked up from germline, CDR1 is MDHEN and CDR2 is SYDVKM. CDR3 residues: CASSFQYTIRSNQPQHF. The CDR3 nucleotides read TGTGCCAGCAGTTTTCAATACACCATTCGTAGCAATCAGCCCCAGCATTTT.